These 11 T cell receptor beta chains were sequenced from one sample in a study of blood T cells in healthy people across ages. Primers used in a second PCR of about 6 to 11 cycles were a sample-barcoded 5' primer and a J-beta primer mix. TCRdb itself ran the 5' RACE reads through MiXCR, one entry per CDR3 protein. The sample lists 1.5 million to 2 million distinct CDR3 sequences, 28% occurring once. The specimen was blood. These receptors were obtained from a woman younger than 45 in good health.

The table lists this clonotype with a few counts. The chain couples TRBV20-1 to TRBJ2-1, with D perhaps assigned TRBD1 or TRBD2 (5 bases each). This CDR3 region has 14 residues. V shed 3 bases and J shed 6 bases, with 15 bases lying between them. The V gene's germline CDR1 is DFQATT and CDR2 SNEGSKA (reference sequence). The CDR3 reads CSARTGLYGNEQFF. The DNA of the CDR3 is TGCAGTGCTAGGACGGGGCTCTACGGCAATGAGCAGTTCTTC.

This clonotype was counted at least ten times. CDR3: CSASARLAGSYEQYF. CDR3 DNA: TGCAGTGCTTCCGCGAGACTAGCGGGATCCTACGAGCAGTACTTC. This chain connects TRBV20-1 to TRBJ2-7; 11 bases are shared with TRBD2. The CDR3 spans 15 residues. V shed 5 bases and J 1 base; nucleotides not matched to a gene: 7. CDR1 and CDR2 (germline): DFQATT, SNEGSKA (reference sequence).

The table lists this clonotype with a few counts. The chain has TRBV6-5 and TRBJ1-5, with D perhaps matching TRBD1 (5 bases). Germline CDR1 MNHEY, CDR2 SVGAGI. This CDR3 is 14 amino acids long. Deletions cut 4 bases from V and 2 bases from J, with 9 bases between. The CDR3 region has the DNA TGTGCCAGCAGTTCCAGGGTTGGCAATCAGCCCCAGCATTTT. Encoded protein: CASSSRVGNQPQHF.

This clonotype was observed a handful of times. This chain connects TRBV7-8 to TRBJ2-7, with TRBD2 matching 8 bases. CDR1 is SGHVS and CDR2 is FQNEAQ in the germline V gene. V lost 5 bases, J lost 2 bases, and 14 bases stayed unmatched. This CDR3 has 17 amino acids. The CDR3 is CASSPSLPGGAPYEQYF. CDR3 DNA: TGTGCCAGCAGCCCCTCACTCCCGGGGGGGGCTCCCTACGAGCAGTACTTC.

With respect to this clonotype: Possible read error: a much larger clone is one base away. This sequence joins TRBV10-2 and TRBJ2-3, with 7 nucleotides matching TRBD1. CDR1 WSHSY and CDR2 SAAADI come from the germline V gene. Unmatched junction bases numbered 8, after V lost 1 base and J lost 4 bases. The CDR3 is 16 amino acids. CDR3 residues: CASSEYEGADPDTQYF. Written as DNA, the CDR3 is TGCGCCAGCAGTGAGTACGAGGGGGCCGACCCAGATACGCAGTATTTT.

About this clonotype itself: One end of the junction varies from germline; a read error may be responsible. The CDR3 nucleotides are TGTGCCGGCAGCCCCGGGGTGAACACTGAAGCTTTCTTT. Amino acid sequence: CAGSPGVNTEAFF. This chain joins TRBV7-3 and TRBJ1-1; D remains ambiguous. The CDR3 has 13 residues. Germline values: CDR1 SGHTA, CDR2 FQGTGA.

As for this clonotype: The junction departs from germline at one end; a sequencing error may be responsible. The chain has TRBV7-9 and TRBJ2-7; TRBD1 matches 8 bases. CDR3 length: 16 amino acids. Germline values: CDR1 SEHNR, CDR2 FQNEAQ (reference sequence). CDR3 DNA sequence: TGTGTCAGCAGCCCTGGACAGGGCCGAAACGGCTACGAGCAGTACTTC. Protein sequence: CVSSPGQGRNGYEQYF.

The chain recombines TRBV5-1 with TRBJ2-5, with D perhaps matching TRBD1 or TRBD2 (5 bases each). The germline CDR1 and CDR2 sequences are SGHRS and YFSETQ. The CDR3 loop spans 13 amino acids. Trimming removed 6 bases from V and 5 bases from J, with 14 bases in between. In DNA form, the CDR3 reads TGCGCCAGCACCCAAGGGGAGAGGGAGACCCAGTACTTC. This translates into CASTQGERETQYF.

The chain recombines TRBV12-3 or TRBV12-4 with TRBJ1-1; no definite D call. V dropped 7 bases and J dropped 3 bases, with 15 bases sitting between them. The CDR3 covers 14 residues. The CDR3 DNA follows: TGTGCCAGCACCGATCTCGGAGAAGACACTGAAGCTTTCTTT. Translation: CASTDLGEDTEAFF.

Only a few counts were recorded for this clonotype. The rearrangement uses TRBV20-1 and TRBJ2-1, with TRBD2 identical over 14 bases. The trim removed 7 bases at V and 8 bases at J, leaving 1 base unmatched. The germline V gene encodes CDR1 DFQATT and CDR2 SNEGSKA (reference sequence). CDR3 length equals 12 residues. CDR3 sequence reads: CSGTSGRYEQFF. CDR3 DNA: TGCAGTGGGACTAGCGGGAGGTATGAGCAGTTCTTC.

There are many counts of this clonotype. The rearrangement joins TRBV5-1 to TRBJ1-2; D unresolved. Between the trimmed V and J ends, which lost 4 bases and 3 bases, there was a span of 10 bases. This CDR3 has 13 amino acids. Germline V gene sequence: CDR1 SGHRS, CDR2 YFSETQ. The CDR3 loop reads CASSPSGDYGYTF. CDR3 nucleotides: TGCGCCAGCAGCCCGAGCGGGGACTATGGCTACACCTTC.